This TCR beta chain was observed in a study of blood T cell repertoires in COVID-19 (dated by TCRdb to 2020 to 2021). For the study in its entirety: Samples from collaborators originated in the United States, Italy and Spain and spanned both the acute and convalescent phases of COVID-19. The material from the prospective study consisted of cDNA or gDNA derived from T cells, B-cell-depleted T cells, or PBMCs. The dataset comprised deeply sampled blood TCRbeta repertoires from subjects exposed to, actively infected with, or recovered from COVID-19. The repertoires were released in a freely available public database intended as a resource for research on the immune response to SARS-CoV-2. The samples were drawn from two sources: the first 160 participants of the ongoing ImmuneRACE study, and 1,200 or so subjects contributed by 6 global collaborators. Nearly every sample came with metadata listing a de-identified subject ID, COVID-19 status, age in years and sex. Where HLA class I and class II types were available, the types were taken from metadata supplied by the sample provider, not from assay-based typing.

A word on this clone: Which antigen it targets is not known. Per-nucleotide qualities are absent, and no much larger clonotype sits a single base away.

On the study overall, not on this receptor specifically: How much clinical and demographic metadata was included differed by source and by participant, and the metadata was provided uncurated.

The collaborating institutions used their own protocols to collect whole blood in K2EDTA tubes. For TCRbeta analysis, collaborator samples were shipped as frozen whole blood, as isolated PBMCs, or as DNA extracted from either sample type. TCRbeta CDR3 regions were amplified from genomic DNA by means of the immunoSEQ Assay, a bias-controlled multiplex PCR. Per the source publication's procedure: Within the assay, amplification of reference gene primers was used to estimate how many nucleated cells each sample contained. Sequence reads were collapsed and filtered to measure the absolute abundance of every unique TCRbeta CDR3 rearrangement. For each sample, productive Simpson clonality was calculated by taking the square root of Simpson's diversity index across productive rearrangements. TCRdb limited this immuneACCESS table to in-frame rearrangements with V and J called. A share of clones is missing; checked studies link under half to unresolved V genes, and the rest is unexplained. V and J calls and clone size are given by that table; D and trimming were obtained from the DNA. The sample table records about 400,000 clones; 85% to 90% of these occur just once. About 3% of the sample is in the top ten clones.

The CDR3 goes from the cysteine to the phenylalanine over 15 residues. Only the CDR3 DNA is retained, 45 bases long and in frame from the first base. The V end gives up 1 base and the J end 13 bases, leaving 11 bases in the junction not matched to a gene. From a lookup of the germline V gene (reference sequence), CDR1 and CDR2 are SGHKS and YYEKEE. This receptor was taken from a human donor in a cohort sampled during active COVID-19. This sequence uses TRBV5-5 and TRBJ1-4; 9 bases in between match TRBD1. The specimen sequenced was peripheral blood. The DNA sequence reads TGTGCCAGCAGCTTGTCGGACGGTGGGACAGGGAGACTGTTTTTT. This encodes CASSLSDGGTGRLFF.